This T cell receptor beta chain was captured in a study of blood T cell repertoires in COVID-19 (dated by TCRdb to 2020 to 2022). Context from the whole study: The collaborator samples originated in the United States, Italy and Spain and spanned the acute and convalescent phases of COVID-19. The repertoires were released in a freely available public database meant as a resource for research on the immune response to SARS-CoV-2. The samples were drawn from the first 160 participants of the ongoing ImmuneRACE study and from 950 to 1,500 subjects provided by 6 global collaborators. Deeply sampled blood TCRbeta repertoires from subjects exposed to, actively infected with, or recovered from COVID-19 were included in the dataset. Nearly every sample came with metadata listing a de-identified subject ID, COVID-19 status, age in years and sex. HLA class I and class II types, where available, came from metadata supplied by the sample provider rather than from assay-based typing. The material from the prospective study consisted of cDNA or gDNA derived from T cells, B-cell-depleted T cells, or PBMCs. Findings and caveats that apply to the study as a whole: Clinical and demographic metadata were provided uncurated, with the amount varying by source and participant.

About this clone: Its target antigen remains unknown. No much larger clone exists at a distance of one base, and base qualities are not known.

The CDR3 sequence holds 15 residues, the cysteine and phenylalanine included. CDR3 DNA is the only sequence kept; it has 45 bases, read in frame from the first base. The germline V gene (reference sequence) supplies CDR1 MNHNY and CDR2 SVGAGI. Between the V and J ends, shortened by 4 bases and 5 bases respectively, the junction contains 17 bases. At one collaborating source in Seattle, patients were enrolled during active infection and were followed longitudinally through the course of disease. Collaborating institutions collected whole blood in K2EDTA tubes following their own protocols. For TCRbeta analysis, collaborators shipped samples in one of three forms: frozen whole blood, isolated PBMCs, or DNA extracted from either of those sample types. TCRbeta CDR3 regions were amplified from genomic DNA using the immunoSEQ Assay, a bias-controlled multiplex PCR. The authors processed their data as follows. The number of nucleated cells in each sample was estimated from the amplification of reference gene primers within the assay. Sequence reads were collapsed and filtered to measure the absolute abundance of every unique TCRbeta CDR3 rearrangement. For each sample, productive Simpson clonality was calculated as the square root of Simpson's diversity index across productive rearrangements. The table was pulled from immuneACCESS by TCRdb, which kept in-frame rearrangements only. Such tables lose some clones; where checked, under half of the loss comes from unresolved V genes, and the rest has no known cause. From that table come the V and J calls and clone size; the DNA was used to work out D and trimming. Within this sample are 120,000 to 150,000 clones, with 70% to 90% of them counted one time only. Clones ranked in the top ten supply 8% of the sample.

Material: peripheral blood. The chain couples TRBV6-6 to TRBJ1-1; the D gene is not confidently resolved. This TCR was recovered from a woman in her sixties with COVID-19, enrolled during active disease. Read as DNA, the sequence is TGTGCCAGCAGTTCCCCGACACGGTTCGGAACTGAAGCTTTCTTT. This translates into CASSSPTRFGTEAFF.